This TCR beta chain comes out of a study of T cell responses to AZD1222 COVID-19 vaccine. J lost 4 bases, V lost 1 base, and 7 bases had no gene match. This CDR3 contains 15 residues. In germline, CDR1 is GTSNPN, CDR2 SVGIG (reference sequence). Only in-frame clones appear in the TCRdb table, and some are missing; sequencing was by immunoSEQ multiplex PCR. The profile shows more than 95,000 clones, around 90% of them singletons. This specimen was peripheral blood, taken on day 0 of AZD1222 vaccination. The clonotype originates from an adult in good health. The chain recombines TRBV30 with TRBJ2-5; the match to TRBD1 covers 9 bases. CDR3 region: CAWSALGQGGETQYF. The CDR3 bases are TGTGCCTGGAGTGCTCTGGGACAGGGTGGAGAGACCCAGTACTTC.